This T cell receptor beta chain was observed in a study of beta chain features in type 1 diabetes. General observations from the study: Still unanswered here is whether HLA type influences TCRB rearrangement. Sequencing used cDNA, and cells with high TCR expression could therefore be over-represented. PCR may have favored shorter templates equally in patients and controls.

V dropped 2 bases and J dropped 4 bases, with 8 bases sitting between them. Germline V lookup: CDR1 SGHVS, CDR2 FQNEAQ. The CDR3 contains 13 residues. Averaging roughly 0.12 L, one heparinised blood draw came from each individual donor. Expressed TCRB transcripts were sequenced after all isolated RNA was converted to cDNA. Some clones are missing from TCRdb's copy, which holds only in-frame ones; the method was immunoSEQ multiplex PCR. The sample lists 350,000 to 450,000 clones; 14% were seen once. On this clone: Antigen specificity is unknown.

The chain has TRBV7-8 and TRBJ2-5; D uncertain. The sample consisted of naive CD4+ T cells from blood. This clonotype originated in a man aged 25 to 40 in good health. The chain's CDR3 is CASSLRRLETQYF. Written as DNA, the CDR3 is TGTGCCAGCAGCTTAAGACGACTAGAGACCCAGTACTTC.